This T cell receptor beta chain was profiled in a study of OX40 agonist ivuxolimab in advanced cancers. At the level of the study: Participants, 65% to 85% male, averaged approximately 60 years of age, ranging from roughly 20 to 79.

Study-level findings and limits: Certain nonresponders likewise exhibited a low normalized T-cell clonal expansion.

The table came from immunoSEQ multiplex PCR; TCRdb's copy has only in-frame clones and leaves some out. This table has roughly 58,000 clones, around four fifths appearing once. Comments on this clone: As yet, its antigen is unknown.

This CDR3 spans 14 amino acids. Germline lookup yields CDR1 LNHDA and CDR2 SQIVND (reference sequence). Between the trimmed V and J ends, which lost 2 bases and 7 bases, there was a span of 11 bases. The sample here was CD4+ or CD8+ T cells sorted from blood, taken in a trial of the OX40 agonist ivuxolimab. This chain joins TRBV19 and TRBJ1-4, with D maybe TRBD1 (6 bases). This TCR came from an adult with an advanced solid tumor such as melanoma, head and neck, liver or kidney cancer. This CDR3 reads CASSISGDPEKLFF. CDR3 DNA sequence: TGTGCCAGTAGTATATCAGGGGATCCTGAAAAACTGTTTTTT.